Listed below are T cell receptor beta chains from one sample, sequenced in a study of T cells in tuberculosis. Here immunoSEQ multiplex PCR was the method, and the copy in TCRdb shows in-frame clones only, minus some. This table has about 59,000 clones, around 81% appearing once. The sequenced sample consisted of CD1b-GMM tetramer-negative cells sorted from PBMCs. These receptors were collected from an adult woman with latent tuberculosis. Each CDR3 is given with its conserved first and last residue. A D gene is named only where the DNA matches it firmly. Only some rows state a clone size, as once, few, many or a class for expanded clones.

v_gene: TRBV11-2; abundance: .; j_gene: TRBJ1-3; d_gene: TRBD1; CDR3nt: TGTGCCAGCAGCCAGACCAGGACAGGGCCGAGTCCTGGAAACACCATATATTTT; CDR3aa: CASSQTRTGPSPGNTIYF
v_gene: TRBV11-3; abundance: .; j_gene: TRBJ2-3; d_gene: TRBD2; CDR3nt: TGTGCCAGCACCATCGGGGGGGGGTGGAGCCTCACAGATACGCAGTATTTT; CDR3aa: CASTIGGGWSLTDTQYF
v_gene: TRBV6-4; abundance: .; j_gene: TRBJ2-2; d_gene: TRBD2; CDR3nt: TGTGCCAGCAGCGCCCTAGCGGGTAACACCGGGGAGCTGTTTTTT; CDR3aa: CASSALAGNTGELFF
v_gene: TRBV11-2; abundance: .; j_gene: TRBJ2-7; d_gene: .; CDR3nt: TGTGCCAGCAGCGTTAGCGGTAACTCCTACGAGCAGTACTTC; CDR3aa: CASSVSGNSYEQYF
v_gene: TRBV27; abundance: .; j_gene: TRBJ2-3; d_gene: .; CDR3nt: TGTGCCAGCAGTTTACGTCGTCCCACAGATACGCAGTATTTT; CDR3aa: CASSLRRPTDTQYF
v_gene: TRBV2; abundance: .; j_gene: TRBJ2-3; d_gene: .; CDR3nt: TGTGCCAGCAGTGATCCGGGAAAGGCAGATACGCAGTATTTT; CDR3aa: CASSDPGKADTQYF
v_gene: TRBV10-1; abundance: .; j_gene: TRBJ1-1; d_gene: .; CDR3nt: TGCGCCAGCAGTGGGGGGGGGAACACTGAAGCTTTCTTT; CDR3aa: CASSGGGNTEAFF
v_gene: TRBV9; abundance: .; j_gene: TRBJ2-1; d_gene: TRBD2; CDR3nt: TGTGCCAGCAGCGTCGGACTAGCGGAAAATGAGCAGTTCTTC; CDR3aa: CASSVGLAENEQFF
v_gene: TRBV28; abundance: .; j_gene: TRBJ2-7; d_gene: TRBD1; CDR3nt: TGTGCCAGCAGCTCTGGACAGGGGATGGGCGAGCAGTACTTC; CDR3aa: CASSSGQGMGEQYF
v_gene: TRBV10-3; abundance: .; j_gene: TRBJ2-5; d_gene: TRBD1; CDR3nt: TGTGCCATCAGTGACCCGACCGCAGGGGGCATGAGGGAGACCCAGTACTTC; CDR3aa: CAISDPTAGGMRETQYF
v_gene: TRBV7-9; abundance: .; j_gene: TRBJ2-1; d_gene: .; CDR3nt: TGTGCCAGCAGCCCCCCGGAGGATCGGCGGTACAATGAGCAGTTCTTC; CDR3aa: CASSPPEDRRYNEQFF
v_gene: TRBV11-2; abundance: .; j_gene: TRBJ1-3; d_gene: TRBD1; CDR3nt: TGTGCCAGCAGCTTGGGACAGGGAGGAAACACCATATATTTT; CDR3aa: CASSLGQGGNTIYF
v_gene: TRBV29-1; abundance: .; j_gene: TRBJ2-1; d_gene: TRBD2; CDR3nt: TGCAGCGTTGAAAAGGGGACTAGCGCCTACAATGAGCAGTTCTTC; CDR3aa: CSVEKGTSAYNEQFF
v_gene: TRBV6-1; abundance: .; j_gene: TRBJ1-5; d_gene: TRBD1; CDR3nt: TGTGCCAGCAGTGCCACAGGGGGCTGGCAGCCCCAGCATTTT; CDR3aa: CASSATGGWQPQHF
v_gene: TRBV29-1; abundance: .; j_gene: TRBJ2-7; d_gene: TRBD1; CDR3nt: TGCAGCGCCCGAGGGGGCCAGGGCGAGCAGTACTTC; CDR3aa: CSARGGQGEQYF
v_gene: TRBV5-4; abundance: .; j_gene: TRBJ2-5; d_gene: .; CDR3nt: TGTGCCAGCGGAAACCAGGGGGGAGAGACCCAGTACTTC; CDR3aa: CASGNQGGETQYF
v_gene: TRBV2; abundance: .; j_gene: TRBJ1-4; d_gene: TRBD1; CDR3nt: TGTGCCAGCACAGGACAGGGTATGGGAAGCGAAAAACTGTTTTTT; CDR3aa: CASTGQGMGSEKLFF
v_gene: TRBV5-1; abundance: .; j_gene: TRBJ1-6; d_gene: TRBD1; CDR3nt: TGCGCCAGCAGCTTGGGGGCAGGGACAGGCCCTGACTCACCCCTCCACTTT; CDR3aa: CASSLGAGTGPDSPLHF
v_gene: TRBV4-1; abundance: .; j_gene: TRBJ2-3; d_gene: .; CDR3nt: TGCGCCAGCAGCCATTCTACAGGGAATCTGGTCGCAGATACGCAGTATTTT; CDR3aa: CASSHSTGNLVADTQYF
v_gene: TRBV29-1; abundance: .; j_gene: TRBJ2-2; d_gene: .; CDR3nt: TGCAGCGCCCCTGAGTCGGGGACCGGGGAGCTGTTTTTT; CDR3aa: CSAPESGTGELFF
v_gene: TRBV19; abundance: few; j_gene: TRBJ1-2; d_gene: .; CDR3nt: TGTGCCAGTAGTTTTCGGGACTCTAACTATGGCTACACCTTC; CDR3aa: CASSFRDSNYGYTF
v_gene: TRBV4-1; abundance: few; j_gene: TRBJ1-2; d_gene: TRBD1; CDR3nt: TGCGCCAGCAGCCAAGTAGGACTCCGGGACAGGGGACGGTATGGCTACACCTTC; CDR3aa: CASSQVGLRDRGRYGYTF
v_gene: TRBV5-8; abundance: once; j_gene: TRBJ2-1; d_gene: .; CDR3nt: TGTGCCAGCAGCTCACACGGGACTCTGCAGGTCAATGAGCAGTTCTTC; CDR3aa: CASSSHGTLQVNEQFF
v_gene: TRBV6-5; abundance: .; j_gene: TRBJ1-2; d_gene: TRBD1; CDR3nt: TGTGCCAGCAGTTCCGACAGGGTTGCAGATGGCTACACCTTC; CDR3aa: CASSSDRVADGYTF
v_gene: TRBV5-4; abundance: .; j_gene: TRBJ2-7; d_gene: TRBD1; CDR3nt: TGTGCCAGCAGCTTCCAGGACAGGAGGATGGAGCAGTACTTC; CDR3aa: CASSFQDRRMEQYF
v_gene: TRBV7-2; abundance: .; j_gene: TRBJ2-1; d_gene: TRBD2; CDR3nt: TGTGCCAGCAGCCCACCGGGACTAGTTCCGCATGAGCAGTTCTTC; CDR3aa: CASSPPGLVPHEQFF
v_gene: TRBV18; abundance: once; j_gene: TRBJ2-7; d_gene: TRBD1; CDR3nt: TGTGCCAGCTCCCCTCCGGCCGGAGGGACAGGGGGCGCAACTTCCGAGCAGTACTTC; CDR3aa: CASSPPAGGTGGATSEQYF